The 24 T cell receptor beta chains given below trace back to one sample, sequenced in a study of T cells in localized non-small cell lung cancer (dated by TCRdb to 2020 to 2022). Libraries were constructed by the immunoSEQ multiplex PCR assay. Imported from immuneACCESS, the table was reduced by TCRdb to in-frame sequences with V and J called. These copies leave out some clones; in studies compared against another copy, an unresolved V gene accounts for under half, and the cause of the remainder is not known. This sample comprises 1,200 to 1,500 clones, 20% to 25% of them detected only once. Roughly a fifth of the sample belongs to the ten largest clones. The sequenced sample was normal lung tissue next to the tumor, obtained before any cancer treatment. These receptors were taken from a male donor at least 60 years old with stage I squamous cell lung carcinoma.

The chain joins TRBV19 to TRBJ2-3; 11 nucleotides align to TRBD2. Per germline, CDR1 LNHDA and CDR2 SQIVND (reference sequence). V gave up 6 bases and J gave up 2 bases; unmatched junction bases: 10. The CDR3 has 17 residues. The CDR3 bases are TGTGCCAGTAGACCCGATGGGACTAGCGGATACACAGATACGCAGTATTTT. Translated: CASRPDGTSGYTDTQYF.

The CDR3 nucleotides read TGTGCCAGCAGCTGGGGACTAGCGGGGATCTACGAGCAGTACTTC. The encoded protein is CASSWGLAGIYEQYF. The chain links TRBV6-8 to TRBJ2-7; 13 bases are a match to TRBD2. This CDR3 contains 15 residues. V trimming: 6 bases; J trimming: 3 bases; junction bases outside the gene matches: 5. The germline V gene encodes CDR1 MNHGY and CDR2 SAAAGT.

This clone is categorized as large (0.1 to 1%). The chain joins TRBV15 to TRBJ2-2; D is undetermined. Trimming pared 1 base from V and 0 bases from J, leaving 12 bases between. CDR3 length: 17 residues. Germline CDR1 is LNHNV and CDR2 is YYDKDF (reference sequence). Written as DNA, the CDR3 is TGTGCCACCAGCAGAGTAGTATACCAGACGAACACCGGGGAGCTGTTTTTT. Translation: CATSRVVYQTNTGELFF.

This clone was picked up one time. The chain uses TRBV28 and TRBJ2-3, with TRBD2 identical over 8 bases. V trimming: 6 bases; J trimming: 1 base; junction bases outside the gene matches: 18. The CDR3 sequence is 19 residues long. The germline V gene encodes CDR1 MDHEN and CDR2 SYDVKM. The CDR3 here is CASRPGLVVGRWGTDTQYF. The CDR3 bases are TGTGCCAGCAGACCGGGACTAGTGGTTGGGCGTTGGGGCACAGATACGCAGTATTTT.

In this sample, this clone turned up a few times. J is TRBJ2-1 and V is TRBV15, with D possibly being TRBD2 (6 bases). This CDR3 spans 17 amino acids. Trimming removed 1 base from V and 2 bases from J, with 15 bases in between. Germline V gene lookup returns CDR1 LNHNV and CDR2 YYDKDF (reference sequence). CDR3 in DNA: TGTGCCACCAGCAGAGCCACCTGGCGGGATGCCTACAATGAGCAGTTCTTC. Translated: CATSRATWRDAYNEQFF.

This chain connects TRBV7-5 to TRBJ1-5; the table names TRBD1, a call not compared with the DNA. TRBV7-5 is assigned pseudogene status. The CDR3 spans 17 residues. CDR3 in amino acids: CASSQPGQGGLDQPQHF. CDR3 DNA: TGTGCCAGCAGCCAGCCGGGACAGGGAGGTTTGGATCAGCCCCAGCATTTT.

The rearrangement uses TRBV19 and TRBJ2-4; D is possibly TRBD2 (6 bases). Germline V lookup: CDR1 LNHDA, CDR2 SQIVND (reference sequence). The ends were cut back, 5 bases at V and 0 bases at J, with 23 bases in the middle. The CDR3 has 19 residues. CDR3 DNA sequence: TGTGCCAGTAGTTCCTTAAGGTCCGTTAGCGGTGGAGCCAAAAACATTCAGTACTTC. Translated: CASSSLRSVSGGAKNIQYF.

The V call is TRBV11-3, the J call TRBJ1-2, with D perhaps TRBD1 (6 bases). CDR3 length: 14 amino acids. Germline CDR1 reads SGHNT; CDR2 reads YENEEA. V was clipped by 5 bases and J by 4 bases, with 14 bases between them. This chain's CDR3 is CASSRNGGAYGYTF. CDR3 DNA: TGTGCCAGCAGCCGCAACGGGGGGGCCTATGGCTACACCTTC.

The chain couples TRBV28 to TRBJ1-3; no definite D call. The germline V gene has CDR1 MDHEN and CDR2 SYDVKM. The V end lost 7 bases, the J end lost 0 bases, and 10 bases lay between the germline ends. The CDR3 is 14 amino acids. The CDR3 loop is CASIRSSSGNTIYF. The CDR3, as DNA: TGTGCCAGCATTAGGTCGAGCTCTGGAAACACCATATATTTT.

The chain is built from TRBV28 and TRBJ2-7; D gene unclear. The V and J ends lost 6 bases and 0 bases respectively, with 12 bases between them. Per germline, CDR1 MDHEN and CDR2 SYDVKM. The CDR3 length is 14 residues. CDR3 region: CASSQDGSSYEQYV. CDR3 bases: TGTGCCAGCAGCCAGGACGGAAGCTCCTACGAGCAGTACGTC.

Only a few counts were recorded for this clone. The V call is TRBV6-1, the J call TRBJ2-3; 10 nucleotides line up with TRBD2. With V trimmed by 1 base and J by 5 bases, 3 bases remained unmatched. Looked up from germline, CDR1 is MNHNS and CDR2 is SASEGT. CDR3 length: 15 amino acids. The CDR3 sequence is CASSEGAGGLDTQYF. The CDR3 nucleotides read TGTGCCAGCAGTGAAGGAGCGGGAGGGCTAGATACGCAGTATTTT.

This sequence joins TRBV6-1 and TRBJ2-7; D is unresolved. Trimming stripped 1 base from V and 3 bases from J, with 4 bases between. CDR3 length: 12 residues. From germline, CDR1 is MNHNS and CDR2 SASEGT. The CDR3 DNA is TGTGCCAGCAGTGAAGTGGGCTACGAGCAGTACTTC. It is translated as CASSEVGYEQYF.

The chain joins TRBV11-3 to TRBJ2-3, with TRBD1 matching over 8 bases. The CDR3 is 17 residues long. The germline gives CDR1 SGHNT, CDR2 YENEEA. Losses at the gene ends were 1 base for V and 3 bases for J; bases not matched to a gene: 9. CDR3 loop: CASSLGLVRGQTDTQYF. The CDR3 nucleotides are TGTGCCAGCAGCTTAGGACTCGTCAGGGGGCAAACAGATACGCAGTATTTT.

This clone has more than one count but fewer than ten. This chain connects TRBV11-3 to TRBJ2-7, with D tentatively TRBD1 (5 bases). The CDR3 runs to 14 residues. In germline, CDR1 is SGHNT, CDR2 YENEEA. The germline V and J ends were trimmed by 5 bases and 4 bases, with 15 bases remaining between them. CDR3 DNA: TGTGCCAGCAGCCCACGCCTCCCAGGGTACGAGCAGTACGTC. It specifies CASSPRLPGYEQYV.

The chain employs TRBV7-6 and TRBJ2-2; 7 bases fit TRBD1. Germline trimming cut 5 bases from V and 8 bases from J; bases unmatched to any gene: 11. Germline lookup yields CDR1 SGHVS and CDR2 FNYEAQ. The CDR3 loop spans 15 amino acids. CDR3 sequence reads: CASSPRQGSMGELFF. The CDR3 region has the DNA TGTGCCAGCAGCCCGCGACAGGGTTCGATGGGGGAGCTGTTTTTT. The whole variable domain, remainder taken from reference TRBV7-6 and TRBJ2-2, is GAGVSQSPRYKVTKRGQDVALRCDPISGHVSLYWYRQALGQGPEFLTYFNYEAQQDKSGLPNDRFSAERPEGSISTLTIQRTEQRDSAMYRCASSPRQGSMGELFFGEGSRLTVL.

CDR3 nucleotides: TGTGCCAGTAGGCGACAGGGAGCGGATCAGCCCCAGCATTTT. As protein: CASRRQGADQPQHF. The chain employs TRBV19 and TRBJ1-5; 7 bases fit TRBD1. Germline V gives CDR1 LNHDA, CDR2 SQIVND (reference sequence). The length of the CDR3 is 14 residues. The V segment lost 6 bases and the J segment 5 bases; nucleotides outside the gene matches: 7.

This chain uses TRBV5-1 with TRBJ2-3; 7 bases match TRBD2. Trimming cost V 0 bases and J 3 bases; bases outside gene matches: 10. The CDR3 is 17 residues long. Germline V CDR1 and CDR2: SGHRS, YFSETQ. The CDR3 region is CASSLAGRGGSTDTQYF. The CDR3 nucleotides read TGCGCCAGCAGCTTGGCCGGGCGGGGCGGGAGTACAGATACGCAGTATTTT.

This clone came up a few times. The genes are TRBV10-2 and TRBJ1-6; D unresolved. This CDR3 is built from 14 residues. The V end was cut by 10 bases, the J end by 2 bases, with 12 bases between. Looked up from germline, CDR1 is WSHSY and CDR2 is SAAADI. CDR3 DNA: TGCGCCACCCCGGGAGGGCCCTATAATTCACCCCTCCACTTT. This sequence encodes CATPGGPYNSPLHF.

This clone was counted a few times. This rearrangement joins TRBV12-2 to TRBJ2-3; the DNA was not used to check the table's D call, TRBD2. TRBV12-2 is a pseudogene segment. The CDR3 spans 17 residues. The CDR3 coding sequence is TGTGCAAGTCGCTTAGCCAGGAAGCGGGAGTTGGCAGATACGCAGTATTTT. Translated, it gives CASRLARKRELADTQYF.

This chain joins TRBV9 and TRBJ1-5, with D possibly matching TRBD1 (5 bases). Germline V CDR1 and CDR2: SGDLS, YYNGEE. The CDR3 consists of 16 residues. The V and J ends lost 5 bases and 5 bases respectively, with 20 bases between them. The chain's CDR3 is CASSLDPRRADQPQHF. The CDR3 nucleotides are TGTGCCAGCAGTCTAGACCCTCGCAGGGCGGATCAGCCCCAGCATTTT.

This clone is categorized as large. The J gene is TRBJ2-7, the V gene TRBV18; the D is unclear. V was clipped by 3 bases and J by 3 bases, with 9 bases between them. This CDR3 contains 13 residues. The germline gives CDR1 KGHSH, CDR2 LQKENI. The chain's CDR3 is CASSPSNSYEQYF. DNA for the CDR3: TGTGCCAGCTCACCCTCCAACAGCTACGAGCAGTACTTC. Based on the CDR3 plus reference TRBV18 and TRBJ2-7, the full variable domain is NAGVMQNPRHLVRRRGQEARLRCSPMKGHSHVYWYRQLPEEGLKFMVYLQKENIIDESGMPKERFSAEFPKEGPSILRIQQVVRGDSAAYFCASSPSNSYEQYFGPGTRLTVT.

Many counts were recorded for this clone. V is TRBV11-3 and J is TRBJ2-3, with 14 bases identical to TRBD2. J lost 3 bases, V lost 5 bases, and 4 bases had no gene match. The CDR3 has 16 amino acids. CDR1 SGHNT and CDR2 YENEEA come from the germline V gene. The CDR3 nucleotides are TGTGCCAGCAGCCCGGGACTAGCGGGAGATACAGATACGCAGTATTTT. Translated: CASSPGLAGDTDTQYF.

CDR3 DNA: TGTGCCTCCAGGGAGGGTTTGGGGACAGGGCGGAAGAACTACGAGCAGTACTTC. This encodes CASREGLGTGRKNYEQYF. This chain links TRBV6-8 with TRBJ2-7; 9 bases match TRBD1. CDR3 size: 18 residues. CDR1 MNHGY and CDR2 SAAAGT come from the germline V gene. Losses at the gene ends were 11 bases for V and 3 bases for J; bases not matched to a gene: 23.

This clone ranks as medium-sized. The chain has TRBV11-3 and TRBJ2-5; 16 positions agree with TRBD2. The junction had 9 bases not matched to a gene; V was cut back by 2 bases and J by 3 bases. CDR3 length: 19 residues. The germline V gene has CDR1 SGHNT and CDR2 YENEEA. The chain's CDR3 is CASSLHPGLAGGLEETQYF. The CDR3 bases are TGTGCCAGCAGCTTACATCCGGGACTAGCGGGAGGGTTGGAAGAGACCCAGTACTTC.